At least ten counts were recorded for the clone carrying this TCR beta chain. The V gene lost 7 bases and the J gene lost 2 bases, with 21 bases spanning the gap. Germline CDR1 is MDHEN and CDR2 is SYDVKM. The CDR3 runs 17 residues. Template material for amplifying TCR beta CDR3 regions consisted of RNA transcripts. HTBI primers drove first-round RT-PCR of the TCR CDR3. MiXCR, run by TCRdb on the multiplex PCR reads, gives a single entry per CDR3 protein. The data hold more than 650,000 distinct CDR3 sequences, with roughly 15% observed a single time. The data were taken from a study of T cells in Graves' hyperthyroidism and ophthalmopathy. Across 18 months, stable Graves' hyperthyroidism was marked by no progression to ophthalmopathy.

Material: blood. This TCR was recovered from a woman between 18 and 30 years old with Graves' hyperthyroidism. The V gene is TRBV28, the J gene TRBJ1-5; tentatively, D is TRBD1 (5 bases). CDR3 protein: CASNPLGLGTGNQPQHF. Written as DNA, the CDR3 is TGTGCCAGCAATCCCCTCGGGCTGGGGACTGGCAATCAGCCCCAGCATTTT.